Each of the 6 T cell receptor beta chains below was sequenced from the same sample in a study of cytomegalovirus exposure and HLA in healthy donors. Use of 60 Vbeta and 13 Jbeta primers characterized the PCR. The method was immunoSEQ multiplex PCR; TCRdb's version includes in-frame clones alone and lacks a portion of them. Here the sample spans a few hundred thousand clones, about 75% being singletons. Sequenced material: PBMCs. The receptors were sampled from a woman in her twenties or thirties in good health and CMV-seronegative.

This clone was detected only a few times. For the CDR3, the DNA is TGTGCCAGCAGCTACGACAGGACCTACGAGCAGTACTTC. Translating gives CASSYDRTYEQYF. V usage is TRBV6-6 and J usage is TRBJ2-7, with D perhaps matching TRBD1 (6 bases). This CDR3 has 13 amino acids. Trimming removed 6 bases at V and 2 bases at J, with 11 bases between. CDR1 and CDR2 from the germline V gene are MNHNY and SVGAGI (reference sequence).

V and J are TRBV19 and TRBJ2-7; 9 nucleotides align to TRBD1. The ends lost 5 bases at V and 1 base at J; junction bases unmatched: 6. Germline lookup yields CDR1 LNHDA and CDR2 SQIVND (reference sequence). This CDR3 has 15 residues. The CDR3 DNA reads TGTGCCAGTAGTGCCCCCGACAGGGGGTCCTACGAGCAGTACTTC. Protein sequence: CASSAPDRGSYEQYF.

The chain combines TRBV6-1 with TRBJ1-4; the match to TRBD1 covers 7 bases. Losses at the gene ends were 5 bases for V and 8 bases for J; bases not matched to a gene: 5. This CDR3 has 13 residues. CDR1 and CDR2 from the germline V gene are MNHNS and SASEGT. The CDR3 DNA follows: TGTGCCAGCAGTCCAGGGGGGCAGGAAAAACTGTTTTTT. This gives the protein CASSPGGQEKLFF.

The chain employs TRBV6-5 and TRBJ2-1, with D perhaps TRBD2 (6 bases). Deletions cut 2 bases from V and 2 bases from J, with 13 bases between. This CDR3 is 16 amino acids long. The germline V gene encodes CDR1 MNHEY and CDR2 SVGAGI. CDR3 in DNA: TGTGCCAGCAGTTACGAGGCGGGGTCCCCCTACAATGAGCAGTTCTTC. Amino acid sequence: CASSYEAGSPYNEQFF.

The chain joins TRBV11-2 to TRBJ2-3; D is undetermined. Germline CDR1 and CDR2: SGHAT and FQNNGV. This CDR3 comprises 13 residues. V shed 0 bases and J shed 4 bases, with 5 bases lying between them. DNA for the CDR3: TGTGCCAGCAGCTTAGATGGCCCAGATACGCAGTATTTT. The encoded protein is CASSLDGPDTQYF.

V is TRBV5-1 and J is TRBJ1-1, with D possibly matching TRBD1 (6 bases). Trimming took 2 bases from V and 4 from J, leaving 9 bases between them. This CDR3 comprises 13 residues. The germline V gene encodes CDR1 SGHRS and CDR2 YFSETQ. The CDR3 here is CASSFAQGTEAFF. The CDR3 nucleotides read TGCGCCAGCAGCTTCGCACAGGGCACTGAAGCTTTCTTT. Variable domain in full (rest from reference TRBV5-1 and TRBJ1-1): KAGVTQTPRYLIKTRGQQVTLSCSPISGHRSVSWYQQTPGQGLQFLFEYFSETQRNKGNFPGRFSGRQFSNSRSEMNVSTLELGDSALYLCASSFAQGTEAFFGQGTRLTVV.